The entry that follows covers one T cell receptor (beta chain) sequence. Its binding antigen is unknown. No much larger clone exists at a distance of one base, and base qualities are not known. The data were obtained in a study of PD-1 blockade in classical Hodgkin lymphoma (dated by TCRdb to about 2020). Some background on the complete study: Nivolumab dosing was 3 mg/kg intravenously every 2 weeks, continuing until either disease progression or unacceptable toxicity. The study used CyTOF and TCR beta sequencing to define a peripheral blood immune signature of response to PD-1 blockade in classical Hodgkin lymphoma.

Broader findings and caveats from the paper: CD4+ but not CD8+ TCR diversity rose significantly by C4D1 (p=0.0027 vs p=0.16), most apparent in complete responders (p=0.02). Among trial patients, those achieving complete response had baseline diversity similar to that of newly diagnosed patients, while diversity was significantly lower in partial responders and progressors. Only a single clinical trial cohort was studied, and what caused the repertoire differences, possibly disease activity or prior therapy, remained undefined. Lower diversity was observed in patients in whom nivolumab was started less than 1 year after ASCT, and these patients were excluded from later analyses so that confounding by immune reconstitution would be avoided. Newly diagnosed patients were reported to have lower baseline TCR diversity than healthy donors, and relapsed/refractory patients were reported to have lower baseline TCR diversity still.

The trim is 0 bases for V and 3 bases for J, with a gap of 12 bases between the germline ends. CDR1 LGHNA and CDR2 YNFKEQ were looked up in the germline V gene. From its cysteine to its phenylalanine, the CDR3 spans 16 amino acids. Here the CDR3 DNA is all that survives: 48 bases in frame from base 1. Genomic DNA was extracted with the Qiagen DNeasy kit from unsorted PBMCs and from negatively selected CD4+ and CD8+ fractions. TCR beta CDR3 regions were amplified by immunoSEQ multiplex PCR using primers annealing to V and J segments. A synthetic immune receptor repertoire was used to minimize amplification bias, and any residual bias was removed computationally once sequencing was done. The study's own analysis went as follows. Custom Python scripts were used to quantify repertoire diversity as the Shannon entropy index. Unsorted, CD4+ and CD8+ repertoires were analyzed separately, except for combined analyses in which CD4+ and CD8+ sequences were merged in silico. A clone was considered expanded if an increase in frequency of at least 2-fold after treatment relative to C1D1 was found, and a pseudocount of 0.5 was applied to clones undetected at baseline. Singleton clones were defined as clones with 0 or 1 copy at C1D1, and non-singleton clones were defined as clones with 2 or more copies. By matching protein sequences in sorted samples from the same patient, clones expanded in unsorted samples were annotated as CD4+, CD8+ or unknown. Diversity changes from C1D1 to C4D1 were tested in paired samples using Wilcoxon tests. The immuneACCESS repertoire file appears here via TCRdb, limited to in-frame rearrangements. These files lack a portion of the clones; in checked studies, under half of the deficit traces to unresolved V genes, and the cause of the others is not known. V and J calls plus clone size are reproduced from that table; the DNA served to infer D and trimming. This sample is represented by 15,000 or so clones; about 80% of them were singletons. The ten largest clonotypes hold about 5% of the sample.

What this sample's time point label stands for: cycle 1 day 1 (C1D1), immediately before nivolumab initiation. Every trial patient had relapsed after autologous stem cell transplantation, and cohorts A, B and C differed in prior brentuximab vedotin exposure. The trial cohort included 56 patients with relapsed/refractory classical Hodgkin lymphoma, and each patient had a best overall response of complete response, partial response or progressive disease. In the multi-cohort phase II CheckMate 205 trial, trial patients received single-agent nivolumab. An independent review committee assessed best overall response by applying the 2007 International Working Group response criteria. PBMCs from the trial were collected at three points: immediately before nivolumab initiation (C1D1), and during therapy at cycle 2 day 1 and cycle 4 day 1. Peripheral blood was collected in 8 mL Vacutainer Cell Preparation Tubes, from which PBMCs were isolated by centrifugation and then cryopreserved.

The specimen was peripheral blood mononuclear cells (PBMCs), collected at baseline. The V and J genes are TRBV4-2 and TRBJ1-3; TRBD1 is a possible D gene, resting on 6 matching bases. This receptor was obtained from a human donor with classical Hodgkin lymphoma. DNA sequence: TGTGCCAGCAGCCAAGAGGGCAGGGGTGGTGGAAACACCATATATTTT. Translated, it reads CASSQEGRGGGNTIYF.